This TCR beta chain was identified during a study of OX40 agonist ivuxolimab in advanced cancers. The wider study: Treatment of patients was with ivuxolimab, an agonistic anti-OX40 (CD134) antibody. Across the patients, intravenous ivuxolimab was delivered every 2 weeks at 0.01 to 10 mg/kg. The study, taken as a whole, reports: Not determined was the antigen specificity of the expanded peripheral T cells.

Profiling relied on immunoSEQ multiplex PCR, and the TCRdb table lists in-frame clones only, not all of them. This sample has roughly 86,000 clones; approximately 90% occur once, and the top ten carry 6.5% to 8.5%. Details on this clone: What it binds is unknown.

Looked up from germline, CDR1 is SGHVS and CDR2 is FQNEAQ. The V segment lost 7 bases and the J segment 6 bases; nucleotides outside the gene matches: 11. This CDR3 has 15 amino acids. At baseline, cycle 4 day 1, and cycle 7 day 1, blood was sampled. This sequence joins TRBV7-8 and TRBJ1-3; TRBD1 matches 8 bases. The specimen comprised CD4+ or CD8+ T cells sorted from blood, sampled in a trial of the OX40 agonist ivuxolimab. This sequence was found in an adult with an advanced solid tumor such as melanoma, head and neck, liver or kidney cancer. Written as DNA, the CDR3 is TGTGCCAGCACCTTGGGGACAGGTTTTGTAAACACCATATATTTT. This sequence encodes CASTLGTGFVNTIYF.